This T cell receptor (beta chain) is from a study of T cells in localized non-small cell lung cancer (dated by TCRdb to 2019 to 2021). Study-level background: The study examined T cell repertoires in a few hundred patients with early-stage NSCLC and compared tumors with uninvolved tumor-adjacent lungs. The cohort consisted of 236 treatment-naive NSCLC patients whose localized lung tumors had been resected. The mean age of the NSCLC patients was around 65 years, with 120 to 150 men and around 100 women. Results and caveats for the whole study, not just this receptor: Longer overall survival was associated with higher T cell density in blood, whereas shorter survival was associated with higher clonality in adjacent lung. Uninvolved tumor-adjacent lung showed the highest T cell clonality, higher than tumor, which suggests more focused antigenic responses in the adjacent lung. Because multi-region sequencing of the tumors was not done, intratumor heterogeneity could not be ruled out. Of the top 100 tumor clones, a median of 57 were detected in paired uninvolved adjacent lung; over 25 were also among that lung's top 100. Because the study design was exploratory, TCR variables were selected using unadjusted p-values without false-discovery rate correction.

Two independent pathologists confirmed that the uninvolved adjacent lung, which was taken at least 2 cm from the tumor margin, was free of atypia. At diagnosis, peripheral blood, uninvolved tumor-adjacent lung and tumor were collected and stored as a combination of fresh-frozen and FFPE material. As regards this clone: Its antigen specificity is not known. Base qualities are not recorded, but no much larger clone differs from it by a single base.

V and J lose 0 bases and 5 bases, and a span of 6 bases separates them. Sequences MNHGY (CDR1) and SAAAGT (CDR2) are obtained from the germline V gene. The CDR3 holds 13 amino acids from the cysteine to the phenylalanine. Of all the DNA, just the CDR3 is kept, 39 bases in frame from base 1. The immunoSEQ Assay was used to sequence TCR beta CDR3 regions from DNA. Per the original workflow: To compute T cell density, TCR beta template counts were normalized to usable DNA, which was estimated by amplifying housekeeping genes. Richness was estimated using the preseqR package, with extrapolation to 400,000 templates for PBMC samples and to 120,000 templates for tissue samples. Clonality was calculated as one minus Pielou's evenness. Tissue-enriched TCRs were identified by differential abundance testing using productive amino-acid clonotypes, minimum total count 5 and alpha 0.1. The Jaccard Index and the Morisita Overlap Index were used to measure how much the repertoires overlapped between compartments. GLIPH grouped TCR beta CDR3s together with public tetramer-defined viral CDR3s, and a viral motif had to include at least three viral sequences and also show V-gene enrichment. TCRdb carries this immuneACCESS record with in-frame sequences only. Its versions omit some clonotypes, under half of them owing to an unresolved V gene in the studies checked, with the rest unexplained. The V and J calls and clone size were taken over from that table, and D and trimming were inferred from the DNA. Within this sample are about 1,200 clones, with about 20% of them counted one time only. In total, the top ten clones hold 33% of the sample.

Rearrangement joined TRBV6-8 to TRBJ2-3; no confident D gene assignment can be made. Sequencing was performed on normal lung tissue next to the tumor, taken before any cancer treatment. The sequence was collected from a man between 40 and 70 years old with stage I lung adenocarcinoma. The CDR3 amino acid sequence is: CASSYSRGDTQYF. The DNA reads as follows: TGTGCCAGCAGTTACTCGCGTGGAGATACGCAGTATTTT.